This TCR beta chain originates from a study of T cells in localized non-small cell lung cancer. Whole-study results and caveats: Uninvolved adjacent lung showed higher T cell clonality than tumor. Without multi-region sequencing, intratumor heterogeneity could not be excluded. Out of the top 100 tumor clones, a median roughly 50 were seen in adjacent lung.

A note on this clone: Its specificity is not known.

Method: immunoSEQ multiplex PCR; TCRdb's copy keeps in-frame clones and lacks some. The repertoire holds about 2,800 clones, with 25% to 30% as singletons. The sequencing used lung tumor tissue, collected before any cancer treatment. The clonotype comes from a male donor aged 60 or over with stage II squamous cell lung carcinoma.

CDR3 nucleotide sequence: TGTGCCACCCGGACGGGGACTAGCGGGAGAGGCGGCACCGGGGAGCTGTTTTTT. Translated, it gives CATRTGTSGRGGTGELFF. This rearrangement joins TRBV6-8 to TRBJ2-2; 14 positions agree with TRBD2. The length of the CDR3 is 18 residues. Germline assignment: CDR1 MNHGY and CDR2 SAAAGT. The V and J ends lost 10 bases and 4 bases, in that order; junction bases with no gene match: 14.